These T cell receptor beta chains were read from a single sample in a study of cytomegalovirus exposure and HLA in healthy donors. Using immunoSEQ multiplex PCR, the repertoire was profiled, and TCRdb retains in-frame clones only, with some absent. The sample lists 150,000 to 200,000 clones, about 80% seen once, with more than 12% in the top ten. Sequences were obtained from PBMCs. These receptor sequences come from a man aged 50-60 years in good health and CMV-seropositive. CDR3s include the opening cysteine and the closing phenylalanine or tryptophan. A D gene is named only where the DNA matches it firmly. Size values are once, few and many counts, or a class for expanded clones, and some rows have none.

j_call: TRBJ2-7; v_call: TRBV30; clone_size: NA; d_call: TRBD1; cdr3_nt: TGTGCCTGGAGACAAAGCGGGACAGGGGCGTCCGAGCAGTACTTC; cdr3_aa: CAWRQSGTGASEQYF
j_call: TRBJ2-5; v_call: TRBV5-1; clone_size: NA; d_call: TRBD2; cdr3_nt: TGCGCCAGCAGCCCGGGGACTAGCCAAGAGACCCAGTACTTC; cdr3_aa: CASSPGTSQETQYF
j_call: TRBJ1-5; v_call: TRBV7-9; clone_size: NA; d_call: NA; cdr3_nt: TGTGCCAGCAGCTGGCCGGGGGTGGCCCAGCATTTT; cdr3_aa: CASSWPGVAQHF
j_call: TRBJ1-1; v_call: TRBV19; clone_size: NA; d_call: TRBD1; cdr3_nt: TGTGCCACCGGGACAGGGACTGGAGGAGCTTTCTTT; cdr3_aa: CATGTGTGGAFF
j_call: TRBJ1-2; v_call: TRBV2; clone_size: NA; d_call: NA; cdr3_nt: TGTGCCAGCAGTGAACCCCGACAGAGTTATGGCTACACCTTC; cdr3_aa: CASSEPRQSYGYTF
j_call: TRBJ2-1; v_call: TRBV9; clone_size: NA; d_call: TRBD2; cdr3_nt: TGTGCCAGCAGCGTCGAACTAGCGGATGATTATGAGCAGTTCTTC; cdr3_aa: CASSVELADDYEQFF
j_call: TRBJ1-6; v_call: TRBV28; clone_size: once; d_call: NA; cdr3_nt: TGTGGGATCGGGGATTATAATTCACCCCTCCACTTT; cdr3_aa: CGIGDYNSPLHF
j_call: TRBJ1-5; v_call: TRBV7-2; clone_size: NA; d_call: TRBD1; cdr3_nt: TGTGCCAGCAGCGTCCTCGGGACAGGGGGCGGACAGCCCCAGCATTTT; cdr3_aa: CASSVLGTGGGQPQHF
j_call: TRBJ2-5; v_call: TRBV5-6; clone_size: NA; d_call: TRBD2; cdr3_nt: TGTGCCAGCAGCCTAGAGCGGGGGGGTAACCAAGAGACCCAGTACTTC; cdr3_aa: CASSLERGGNQETQYF
j_call: TRBJ2-3; v_call: TRBV11-3; clone_size: once; d_call: TRBD1; cdr3_nt: TGTGCCAGCCGGAGACAGGGGGCAGATACGCAGTATTTT; cdr3_aa: CASRRQGADTQYF
j_call: TRBJ1-1; v_call: TRBV29-1; clone_size: NA; d_call: NA; cdr3_nt: TGCAGCGCCCGAAGCCCAGGGGACGAAGCTTTCTTT; cdr3_aa: CSARSPGDEAFF
j_call: TRBJ1-1; v_call: TRBV6-5; clone_size: NA; d_call: TRBD1; cdr3_nt: TGTGCCAGCAGACAACAGGGGGCTTGGAACACTGAAGCTTTCTTT; cdr3_aa: CASRQQGAWNTEAFF
j_call: TRBJ1-1; v_call: TRBV15; clone_size: NA; d_call: NA; cdr3_nt: TGTGCCACCAGCAGAGATCGGGGACTTCTGAACACTGAAGCTTTCTTT; cdr3_aa: CATSRDRGLLNTEAFF
j_call: TRBJ1-1; v_call: TRBV6-5; clone_size: few; d_call: NA; cdr3_nt: TGTGCCAGCAGTCAGGGGTCCGGCACTGAAGCTTTCTTT; cdr3_aa: CASSQGSGTEAFF
j_call: TRBJ1-5; v_call: TRBV29-1; clone_size: NA; d_call: TRBD1; cdr3_nt: TGCAGCGCCGCCCGGGACAGTAATCAGCCCCAGCATTTT; cdr3_aa: CSAARDSNQPQHF
j_call: TRBJ2-6; v_call: TRBV30; clone_size: once; d_call: NA; cdr3_nt: TGTGCCTGCCTAGGGGCGCCCGGGGCCAACGTCCTGACTTTC; cdr3_aa: CACLGAPGANVLTF
j_call: TRBJ2-2; v_call: TRBV4-1; clone_size: NA; d_call: TRBD1; cdr3_nt: TGCGCCAGCAGCCAATCCGGGACAGGGACCGGGGAGCTGTTTTTT; cdr3_aa: CASSQSGTGTGELFF
j_call: TRBJ1-2; v_call: TRBV6-5; clone_size: NA; d_call: TRBD1; cdr3_nt: TGTGCCAGCAGCCCAGGACAGGCGTCCTATGGCTACACCTTC; cdr3_aa: CASSPGQASYGYTF
j_call: TRBJ2-5; v_call: TRBV2; clone_size: NA; d_call: TRBD1; cdr3_nt: TGTGCCAGCGATCGCTCCGGGACAGGATTAAGGGGAGAGACCCAGTACTTC; cdr3_aa: CASDRSGTGLRGETQYF
j_call: TRBJ1-1; v_call: TRBV5-5; clone_size: NA; d_call: TRBD1; cdr3_nt: TGTGCCAGCAGCTTGGGACAGGGGCTAATGAACACTGAAGCTTTCTTT; cdr3_aa: CASSLGQGLMNTEAFF
j_call: TRBJ1-2; v_call: TRBV2; clone_size: NA; d_call: TRBD1; cdr3_nt: TGTGCCAGCAGTGAATCTAGGGGCAGGGGGCGTGGAGGCTACACCTTC; cdr3_aa: CASSESRGRGRGGYTF
j_call: TRBJ2-3; v_call: TRBV5-1; clone_size: NA; d_call: TRBD1; cdr3_nt: TGCGCCAGCAGCGCTGACAGGGCCAGCACAGATACGCAGTATTTT; cdr3_aa: CASSADRASTDTQYF
j_call: TRBJ2-2; v_call: TRBV7-8; clone_size: once; d_call: TRBD2; cdr3_nt: TGTGCCAGCAGCTCCCGAGTGCTAGCGGGGGGGCCGGGCGGGGAGCTGTTTTTT; cdr3_aa: CASSSRVLAGGPGGELFF
j_call: TRBJ1-3; v_call: TRBV5-4; clone_size: NA; d_call: TRBD1; cdr3_nt: TGTGCCAGCAGCCAACAGGGGGCTTCTGGAAACACCATATATTTT; cdr3_aa: CASSQQGASGNTIYF
j_call: TRBJ2-3; v_call: TRBV4-3; clone_size: NA; d_call: NA; cdr3_nt: TGCGCCAGCAGCCAAGAAGGGAGTAGCACAGATACGCAGTATTTT; cdr3_aa: CASSQEGSSTDTQYF
j_call: TRBJ2-2; v_call: TRBV6-5; clone_size: NA; d_call: NA; cdr3_nt: TGTGCCGCCTCAAACAGGGACGGCGGGGAGCTGTTTTTT; cdr3_aa: CAASNRDGGELFF
j_call: TRBJ1-5; v_call: TRBV30; clone_size: NA; d_call: NA; cdr3_nt: TGTGCCTGGAGTGTAACGCTTCTCGGGATCAATCAGCCCCAGCATTTT; cdr3_aa: CAWSVTLLGINQPQHF
j_call: TRBJ1-4; v_call: TRBV5-1; clone_size: NA; d_call: NA; cdr3_nt: TGCGCCAGCAGCTTGGGGGGACAAACAAATGAAAAACTGTTTTTT; cdr3_aa: CASSLGGQTNEKLFF
j_call: TRBJ1-1; v_call: TRBV9; clone_size: once; d_call: NA; cdr3_nt: TGTGCCAGCAGCCTTGACCCTGCGGGGACTGAAGCTTTCTTT; cdr3_aa: CASSLDPAGTEAFF
j_call: TRBJ1-2; v_call: TRBV4-3; clone_size: few; d_call: NA; cdr3_nt: TGCGCCAGCAGCCAAGATTGGGGCACGTCTAACTATGGCTACACCTTC; cdr3_aa: CASSQDWGTSNYGYTF
j_call: TRBJ1-4; v_call: TRBV28; clone_size: NA; d_call: TRBD1; cdr3_nt: TGTGCCAGCCAAACCGATTCAGGGGGGCGTTATGAAAAACTGTTTTTT; cdr3_aa: CASQTDSGGRYEKLFF
j_call: TRBJ1-1; v_call: TRBV6-5; clone_size: NA; d_call: NA; cdr3_nt: TGTGCCAGCAGGTTAATGGCCACCTCCCCAAAAGCTTTCTTT; cdr3_aa: CASRLMATSPKAFF
j_call: TRBJ1-2; v_call: TRBV5-4; clone_size: NA; d_call: TRBD1; cdr3_nt: TGTGCCAGCAGCAAACGACAGGGGACTAACTATGGCTACACCTTC; cdr3_aa: CASSKRQGTNYGYTF
j_call: TRBJ2-6; v_call: TRBV6-6; clone_size: NA; d_call: NA; cdr3_nt: TGTGCCAGCATCCCGGAGGGCTCTGGGGCCAACGTCCTGACTTTC; cdr3_aa: CASIPEGSGANVLTF
j_call: TRBJ2-2; v_call: TRBV4-2; clone_size: NA; d_call: TRBD1; cdr3_nt: TGTGCCAGCAGCCAAGGCCCGGGACAGGGACAACACGGGGTTGTAGGGGAGCTGTTTTTT; cdr3_aa: CASSQGPGQGQHGVVGELFF
j_call: TRBJ1-3; v_call: TRBV4-1; clone_size: NA; d_call: NA; cdr3_nt: TGCGCCAGCAGCCAAGATAGACAAAAGTCGATCTCTGGAAACACCATATATTTT; cdr3_aa: CASSQDRQKSISGNTIYF
j_call: TRBJ2-4; v_call: TRBV28; clone_size: NA; d_call: NA; cdr3_nt: TGTGCCAGCAGTTTAGCGATCAACAGGGAAGCCAAAAACATTCAGTACTTC; cdr3_aa: CASSLAINREAKNIQYF
j_call: TRBJ2-1; v_call: TRBV7-9; clone_size: NA; d_call: NA; cdr3_nt: TGTGCCAGCAGCCGTGGACTAACTGACAATGAGCAGTTCTTC; cdr3_aa: CASSRGLTDNEQFF
j_call: TRBJ2-1; v_call: TRBV28; clone_size: few; d_call: NA; cdr3_nt: TGTGCCAGCAGTTTCACCACAGGCGCTAGCTCCTACAATGAGCAGTTCTTC; cdr3_aa: CASSFTTGASSYNEQFF
j_call: TRBJ1-4; v_call: TRBV29-1; clone_size: NA; d_call: NA; cdr3_nt: TGCAGCGTTGGAGAGAGACGGGAGCTAACTAATGAAAAACTGTTTTTT; cdr3_aa: CSVGERRELTNEKLFF
j_call: TRBJ2-1; v_call: TRBV27; clone_size: NA; d_call: NA; cdr3_nt: TGTGCCAGCAGTTTACTGGAACGTACGAGGAATGAGCAGTTCTTC; cdr3_aa: CASSLLERTRNEQFF
j_call: TRBJ1-5; v_call: TRBV19; clone_size: few; d_call: TRBD1; cdr3_nt: TGTGCCAGTAGTGAGACAGGGCATAGCAATCAGCCCCAGCATTTT; cdr3_aa: CASSETGHSNQPQHF
j_call: TRBJ2-1; v_call: TRBV6-1; clone_size: NA; d_call: TRBD2; cdr3_nt: TGTGCCAGCAGTGTCAGTAGCGGGGGGTACAATGAGCAGTTCTTC; cdr3_aa: CASSVSSGGYNEQFF
j_call: TRBJ1-2; v_call: TRBV6-6; clone_size: NA; d_call: NA; cdr3_nt: TGTGCCAGCAGTTCAACAGGGCCCTACACCTTC; cdr3_aa: CASSSTGPYTF
j_call: TRBJ1-6; v_call: TRBV27; clone_size: NA; d_call: TRBD1; cdr3_nt: TGTGCCAGCAAGGCCCCGACAGGGACCTATAATTCACCCCTCCACTTT; cdr3_aa: CASKAPTGTYNSPLHF
j_call: TRBJ2-5; v_call: TRBV11-1; clone_size: NA; d_call: TRBD2; cdr3_nt: TGTGCCAGCAGCTCGGGACTAGCGGGGGGAGGAGAGACCCAGTACTTC; cdr3_aa: CASSSGLAGGGETQYF
j_call: TRBJ2-5; v_call: TRBV6-1; clone_size: NA; d_call: NA; cdr3_nt: TGTGCCAGCAGTCGTACAGGGATTGGAGAGACCCAGTACTTC; cdr3_aa: CASSRTGIGETQYF
j_call: TRBJ1-4; v_call: TRBV5-4; clone_size: NA; d_call: NA; cdr3_nt: TGTGCCAGCAGCTTGGACAGGGCGGATGAAAAACTGTTTTTT; cdr3_aa: CASSLDRADEKLFF
j_call: TRBJ1-4; v_call: TRBV6-6; clone_size: NA; d_call: NA; cdr3_nt: TGTGCCAGCAGTTACGGGGGGGCGGAAAAACTGTTTTTT; cdr3_aa: CASSYGGAEKLFF
j_call: TRBJ2-3; v_call: TRBV6-4; clone_size: NA; d_call: NA; cdr3_nt: TGTGCCAGGCCTCCACAGCCAGATACGCAGTATTTT; cdr3_aa: CARPPQPDTQYF
j_call: TRBJ1-3; v_call: TRBV6-5; clone_size: NA; d_call: NA; cdr3_nt: TGTGCCAGCAGTTACTCTCAGGACACCTCTGGAAACACCATATATTTT; cdr3_aa: CASSYSQDTSGNTIYF
j_call: TRBJ1-5; v_call: TRBV4-1; clone_size: NA; d_call: TRBD1; cdr3_nt: TGCGCCAGCAGCCATACCGGGACAGGAGGCCAGCCCCAGCATTTT; cdr3_aa: CASSHTGTGGQPQHF
j_call: TRBJ2-2; v_call: TRBV4-1; clone_size: NA; d_call: TRBD1; cdr3_nt: TGCGCCAGCAGCCAAGTCCCGGGACAGGGCGCCGGGGAGCTGTTTTTT; cdr3_aa: CASSQVPGQGAGELFF